The 18 T cell receptor beta chains listed next were all sequenced from one sample in a study of control samples from healthy donors and cancer patients. The assay was immunoSEQ multiplex PCR, and TCRdb's table has in-frame clones only and misses some. The data contain about 130,000 clones, 90% of them seen just once; the ten biggest clones take up about 2.5%. The sequenced material came from blood. Receptor source: a man between 35 and 55 years old in good health.

The J gene is TRBJ1-2, the V gene TRBV29-1, with 7 bases matching TRBD1. Germline lookup yields CDR1 SQVTM and CDR2 ANQGSEA. This CDR3 has 13 residues. With 7 bases clipped from V and 4 bases from J, the junction kept 9 bases outside the gene matches. Written as DNA, the CDR3 is TGCAGCGCTCCCTGGGCAGGGGGCTATGGCTACACCTTC. Residues: CSAPWAGGYGYTF.

The chain carries TRBV7-9 and TRBJ2-3, with TRBD1 identical over 8 bases. This CDR3 is 15 amino acids long. V shed 2 bases and J 2 bases; nucleotides not matched to a gene: 3. Germline CDR1 and CDR2: SEHNR and FQNEAQ (reference sequence). CDR3 DNA: TGTGCCAGCAGCTTAAACAGGGGGGTCACAGATACGCAGTATTTT. Translating gives CASSLNRGVTDTQYF.

This rearrangement joins TRBV5-1 to TRBJ1-2, with no clear D. The CDR3 contains 13 residues. Germline V lookup: CDR1 SGHRS, CDR2 YFSETQ. V was clipped by 1 base and J by 4 bases, with 8 bases between them. This CDR3 reads CASSLNQIYGYTF. CDR3 sequence (DNA): TGCGCCAGCAGCTTGAACCAGATCTATGGCTACACCTTC. The whole variable domain, filled in from reference TRBV5-1 and TRBJ1-2, reads KAGVTQTPRYLIKTRGQQVTLSCSPISGHRSVSWYQQTPGQGLQFLFEYFSETQRNKGNFPGRFSGRQFSNSRSEMNVSTLELGDSALYLCASSLNQIYGYTFGSGTRLTVV.

The chain links TRBV18 to TRBJ1-6; tentatively, D is TRBD1 (6 bases). The CDR3 sequence is 16 residues long. The V and J ends lost 2 bases and 8 bases respectively, with 16 bases between them. Germline V gives CDR1 KGHSH, CDR2 LQKENI. The CDR3 loop is CASSPNAGGAHSPLHF. DNA of the CDR3: TGTGCCAGCTCACCAAATGCGGGGGGGGCCCATTCACCCCTCCACTTT.

A note on this clone: A read error may account for a junction end that differs from germline. V and J are TRBV7-8 and TRBJ2-2; 7 bases fit TRBD1. Per germline, CDR1 SGHVS and CDR2 FQNEAQ. CDR3 length equals 13 residues. CDR3: CASSIPTSGQNSF. The DNA of the CDR3 is TGTGCCAGCAGTATTCCAACGTCGGGACAGAACTCTTTT.

J is TRBJ1-6 and V is TRBV6-1; D possibly corresponds to TRBD1 (6 bases). CDR1 is MNHNS, CDR2 SASEGT, per germline. Trimming pared 3 bases from V and 3 bases from J, leaving 9 bases between. The CDR3 is made up of 15 amino acids. Written as DNA, the CDR3 is TGTGCCAGCAGTGAGGACAGATACTATAATTCACCCCTCCACTTT. Its translation: CASSEDRYYNSPLHF.

This clone was seen a handful of times. V usage is TRBV5-6 and J usage is TRBJ1-1, with D hard to call. Trimming removed 0 bases from V and 6 bases from J, with 15 bases in between. CDR1 is SGHDT and CDR2 is YYEEEE in the germline V gene. This CDR3 has 15 amino acids. The DNA for the CDR3 is TGTGCCAGCAGCTTGGGTGCTGTTAGGAGGGCTGAAGCTTTCTTT. This sequence encodes CASSLGAVRRAEAFF.

V gene TRBV3-1 (or the pseudogene TRBV3-2) combines with J gene TRBJ1-1; D is ambiguous. The CDR3 is 13 amino acids. Per germline, CDR1 LGHDT and CDR2 YNNKEL (reference sequence). V lost 1 base to trimming and J lost 10 bases, with 13 bases between them. This CDR3 is CASSQGPQSRAFF. The CDR3 DNA sequence: TGTGCCAGCAGCCAAGGTCCCCAATCCCGAGCTTTCTTT.

This chain links TRBV5-5 with TRBJ2-3; D is ambiguous. Trimming left V 1 base short and J 5 bases short, with 14 bases between. There are 15 residues in the CDR3. The germline V gene has CDR1 SGHKS and CDR2 YYEKEE (reference sequence). The chain's CDR3 is CASSLSVVERDTQYF. The CDR3 DNA is TGTGCCAGCAGCTTGTCTGTTGTAGAGCGAGATACGCAGTATTTT.

This chain joins TRBV5-8 and TRBJ1-1; D call uncertain. The CDR3 has 13 residues. With 2 bases removed from V and 1 base from J, the gap between germline ends came to 6 bases. Germline CDR1 reads SGHTS; CDR2 reads YDEGEE. CDR3 residues: CASSFARNTEAFF. The CDR3 nucleotides are TGTGCCAGCAGCTTCGCGCGGAACACTGAAGCTTTCTTT.

The chain joins TRBV9 to TRBJ1-1, with 7 bases that match TRBD1. Germline V gene sequence: CDR1 SGDLS, CDR2 YYNGEE. The CDR3 consists of 15 residues. The V gene end was trimmed by 1 base and the J gene end by 0 bases; junction bases not matched to a gene: 3. The CDR3 loop is CASSVTGTVNTEAFF. In DNA form, the CDR3 reads TGTGCCAGCAGCGTAACCGGGACAGTGAACACTGAAGCTTTCTTT.

The chain uses TRBV7-8 and TRBJ2-5, with D perhaps TRBD1 or TRBD2 (5 bases each). Trimming pared 3 bases from V and 5 bases from J, leaving 19 bases between. The CDR3 length is 16 residues. Germline loops: CDR1 SGHVS, CDR2 FQNEAQ. This chain's CDR3 is CASSFGIGASSETQYF. CDR3 coding DNA: TGTGCCAGCAGCTTCGGGATCGGGGCGAGTAGTGAGACCCAGTACTTC.

This rearrangement joins TRBV5-1 to TRBJ2-3; weak D call: TRBD2 (5 bases). The germline V gene encodes CDR1 SGHRS and CDR2 YFSETQ. The CDR3 spans 15 residues. V was pared by 0 bases and J by 1 base, with 9 bases between. The DNA for the CDR3 is TGCGCCAGCAGCTTGGGAGGGATCGGCACAGATACGCAGTATTTT. Translated: CASSLGGIGTDTQYF. The variable domain in full, completed from reference TRBV5-1 and TRBJ2-3, reads KAGVTQTPRYLIKTRGQQVTLSCSPISGHRSVSWYQQTPGQGLQFLFEYFSETQRNKGNFPGRFSGRQFSNSRSEMNVSTLELGDSALYLCASSLGGIGTDTQYFGPGTRLTVL.

This chain connects TRBV5-6 to TRBJ2-3; TRBD1 agrees at 10 bases. Germline CDR1 is SGHDT and CDR2 is YYEEEE. With 3 bases clipped from V and 0 bases from J, the junction kept 4 bases outside the gene matches. The CDR3 extends over 16 amino acids. As DNA, the CDR3 is TGTGCCAGCAGCTGGGGGACAGGGGCTAGCACAGATACGCAGTATTTT. It yields the protein CASSWGTGASTDTQYF. The full variable domain, in which reference TRBV5-6 and TRBJ2-3 provide the parts outside the CDR3, is DAGVTQSPTHLIKTRGQQVTLRCSPKSGHDTVSWYQQALGQGPQFIFQYYEEEERQRGNFPDRFSGHQFPNYSSELNVNALLLGDSALYLCASSWGTGASTDTQYFGPGTRLTVL.

The chain joins TRBV9 to TRBJ2-2; TRBD2 is a possible D gene (5 bases). CDR1 SGDLS and CDR2 YYNGEE come from the germline V gene. Trimming removed 0 bases at V and 3 bases at J, with 15 bases between. The CDR3 consists of 17 residues. The CDR3 DNA sequence: TGTGCCAGCAGCGTAGCCTCCCTGCGGGTTCACACCGGGGAGCTGTTTTTT. Amino acid sequence: CASSVASLRVHTGELFF.

This chain uses TRBV7-9 with TRBJ2-3, with D unresolved. Germline V gene sequence: CDR1 SEHNR, CDR2 FQNEAQ (reference sequence). The CDR3 extends over 15 amino acids. Trimming stripped 1 base from V and 0 bases from J, with 8 bases between. The CDR3 here is CASSLGSASTDTQYF. DNA for the CDR3: TGTGCCAGCAGCTTAGGGTCGGCTAGCACAGATACGCAGTATTTT.

V usage is TRBV5-5 and J usage is TRBJ2-3; TRBD2 is a possible D gene (6 bases). In germline, CDR1 is SGHKS, CDR2 YYEKEE (reference sequence). The CDR3 is 12 amino acids. V dropped 0 bases and J dropped 11 bases, with 10 bases sitting between them. CDR3 coding DNA: TGTGCCAGCAGCTTGGGGGCCGGGGGGCAGTATTTT. Translating gives CASSLGAGGQYF.

The CDR3 is CASSDRTESQPQHF. CDR3 DNA sequence: TGTGCCAGCAGTGATCGGACAGAAAGTCAGCCCCAGCATTTT. The rearrangement joins TRBV6-1 to TRBJ1-5; D perhaps matches TRBD1 (6 bases). From germline, CDR1 is MNHNS and CDR2 SASEGT. The CDR3 is 14 residues long. V was clipped by 3 bases and J by 6 bases, with 12 bases between them.